This T cell receptor beta chain was documented in a study of blood T cell repertoires in COVID-19. Study-wide background: Some COVID-19 samples were acute and others convalescent; all came from the United States, Italy and Spain. T cells, B-cell-depleted T cells, or PBMCs supplied cDNA or gDNA.

Per the authors' pipeline: Amplification of reference gene primers provided the estimated nucleated cell counts. Assay: immunoSEQ multiplex PCR; the TCRdb copy retains only in-frame clones and omits some. V and J calls and clone size are copied from that table; D and trimming were computed from the DNA. The sample holds over 35,000 clones, about 85% seen once. CDR1 SEHNR and CDR2 FQNEAQ come from the germline V gene (reference sequence). The CDR3 has 17 residues. V lost 0 bases, J lost 10 bases, and 8 bases stayed unmatched. Input material: peripheral blood. The chain uses TRBV7-9 and TRBJ2-1, with 14 bases lining up with TRBD2. This TCR derives from a man in his fifties or sixties with active or convalescent COVID-19. The CDR3 region has the DNA TGTGCCAGCAGCTTAGCGTCGACTAGCGGGAGGGCATGGGAGCAGTTCTTC. This translates into CASSLASTSGRAWEQFF.